This T cell receptor beta chain was sequenced during a study of shared clonotypes between healthy human individuals (dated by TCRdb to between 2020 and 2021). Background on the whole study: Two women and a few men aged 18 to 49 years were included in the cohort. To estimate repertoire size and how much clonotype sharing occurs between individuals, the study deeply sequenced the blood TCR repertoires of about five healthy adults. To increase sequencing depth and limit assay-specific biases, different laboratories used diverse techniques to prepare libraries and sequence TCR repertoires. For each donor, three plates each were used for CD4 naive and CD4 memory, two plates were used for CD8 naive, and one plate was used for CD8 memory. Between about 0.94 and 8.9 billion PBMCs per donor were obtained by leukapheresis. The study at large found these results: About 5% of naive CD4, 3.5% of naive CD8, around 2.3% of memory CD4, and less than 0.45% of memory CD8 clonotypes were shared across several donors. Sampling was restricted to blood, and TCR repertoires in tissue are likely to differ from TCR repertoires in blood. Pairwise subsampling indicated that sequencing depth was expected to affect the degree of clonotype sharing among donors. Rarefaction of sorted-subset datasets indicated incomplete sequencing despite the large sequencing depth. Larger estimated clonotype richness was generally found for naive subsets than for memory subsets. Clonotypes shared by all four sorted-subset donors showed higher generation probabilities than non-shared clonotypes. Because the study included a small number of donors, the genetic and exposure-history diversity represented was limited.

Donors were healthy HIV-negative adults with no recently reported acute infections or vaccinations. All donors were Caucasian adults living in Nashville, Tennessee, USA. CD4+ T cells were enriched through magnetic negative selection, after which naive cells were positively selected on CD45RA and the remaining negative fraction served as the memory subset. Blood was obtained by leukapheresis, after which PBMCs were separated by Ficoll-Histopaque density gradient centrifugation and cryopreserved in liquid nitrogen vapor phase. Purity and quantity of every magnetically sorted T cell population were checked by analytical flow cytometry. Genomic DNA was isolated from each sorted fraction and quantified by UV absorbance on a Nanodrop 2000c. Using the deep immunoSEQ assay, multiplex PCR amplified TCR CDR3 regions from genomic DNA. Genomic DNA extracted from each cell subset was distributed evenly over all wells of several immunoSEQ 96-well plates, and each plate served as one replicate. Each replicate PCR for sorted subsets received roughly 0.2 ug genomic DNA, equal to about 30,000 T cell genomes. Purified libraries were measured with a Qubit 3.0 fluorometer, size-checked on a Bioanalyzer 2100, and measured again with the KAPA Library Quantification kit. Every immunoSEQ 96-well plate was sequenced on a dedicated single-read 150-cycle Illumina NextSeq 550 flow cell. For the original study's pipeline: Because only junctional sequences without quality scores were contained in the immunoSEQ output, filtering matching that applied to full-length reads could not be performed. To assign V/J genes and CDR3, sequences were annotated against IMGT germline references using PyIR, a Python wrapper for IgBLAST v1.9. Reads were removed for weak V/J assignments (E-value above 1e-6), missing CDR3, stop codons, out-of-frame junctions, or ambiguous translated residues. V3J clonotypes were defined as sequences sharing an identical inferred V gene, J gene, and CDR3 amino acid sequence. To compute the percentage overlap between repertoires, the number of shared unique clonotypes was divided by the size of the smaller repertoire. Richness of each repertoire was evaluated using RTK rarefaction, the Chao1 estimator, and Recon v2.1 estimates of unobserved clonotypes. OLGA was used to compute generation probabilities for all TCRbeta clonotypes that the gDNA method yielded from a handful of donors. This is the immuneACCESS table as TCRdb keeps it, with only in-frame sequences that have V and J called. A part of the clones is gone; compared with another copy, unresolved V genes explain less than half, and the rest is unexplained. V and J calls and clone size are given by that table; D and trimming were obtained from the DNA. This sample holds around 2.5 million clones; approximately 94% were observed only once. The ten largest account for 0.36% of the sample.

V is pared back by 2 bases and J by 6 bases, with 16 bases lying between the germline termini. Reading from cysteine to phenylalanine, the CDR3 counts 14 amino acids. The sequence is cut down to CDR3 DNA, 42 bases in frame from base 1. CDR1 is given as SQVTM and CDR2 as ANQGSEA, both from the germline V gene. This clone has a single count. Its antigen has not been determined. Base qualities were left out, and no much larger clone turns up one base away. Sequenced sample: naive CD4+ T cells from PBMCs. This specimen's cell subset or site label, interpreted: CD45RA+ positively selected. This TCR was sampled from a man aged 18 to 30 in good health. Some clones in this sample may be carry-over from other donors' samples. The receptor chain draws on TRBV29-1 and TRBJ2-5, with no confident D gene call. The DNA sequence is as follows: TGCAGCGTTGAACCACGGGTGCTGATAAAGACCCAGTACTTC. The translation is CSVEPRVLIKTQYF.